A single T cell receptor (beta chain) is shown here with its context. Its antigen is not identified. The data are from a study of T cell responses to AZD1222 COVID-19 vaccine. Overall study results and limits: Targets within unmutated variant regions were reportedly found for nearly half of spike-specific TCRs. Only six people who got AZD1222 tested seropositive at baseline. White British donors predominated, females outnumbered males, and clonal diversity was possibly underestimated.

The germline V gene has CDR1 SNHLY and CDR2 FYNNEI. There are 11 residues in the CDR3. V shed 2 bases and J shed 8 bases, with 7 bases lying between them. Generated by immunoSEQ multiplex PCR, the TCRdb table keeps only in-frame clones and is missing some. This repertoire shows some 140,000 clones, roughly 90% found once; its top ten account for 18%. This TCR came from an adult in good health. Sequenced material: peripheral blood, taken on day 0 of AZD1222 vaccination. The gene calls are TRBV2 and TRBJ2-7, with D unresolved. In DNA, the CDR3 is TGTGCCAGCAGTGAAAGGGCCAAGCAGTACTTC. This gives the protein CASSERAKQYF.